The T cell receptor beta chain under discussion was sequenced for a study of cytomegalovirus exposure and HLA in healthy donors. About the research overall: The approximately 710 first-cohort repertoires and the 95 to 150 validation repertoires shared the same platform, a later analysis reported. Study-wide findings and caveats: With high specificity and sensitivity, the classifier reportedly diagnosed cytomegalovirus status. According to the study, 160 or so TCR beta chains were cytomegalovirus-associated.

V was pared by 2 bases and J by 1 base, with 1 base of the junction left unmatched. Looked up from germline, CDR1 is KGHSH and CDR2 is LQKENI. The CDR3 consists of 15 residues. A word on this clone: What it binds is not known.

TCRdb's copy holds only in-frame clones and misses some; the assay was immunoSEQ multiplex PCR. Of about 280,000 clones listed, just over 85% are singletons. The genes are TRBV18 and TRBJ2-1, with TRBD1 identical over 8 bases. The clonotype originates from a woman aged 18-29 years in good health and CMV-seronegative. The sequencing sample was made of PBMCs. CDR3 region: CASSPRTGSYNEQFF. The CDR3 bases are TGTGCCAGCTCACCAAGGACAGGGTCCTACAATGAGCAGTTCTTC. Variable domain in full (rest from reference TRBV18 and TRBJ2-1): NAGVMQNPRHLVRRRGQEARLRCSPMKGHSHVYWYRQLPEEGLKFMVYLQKENIIDESGMPKERFSAEFPKEGPSILRIQQVVRGDSAAYFCASSPRTGSYNEQFFGPGTRLTVL.